The 15 T cell receptor beta chains given below trace back to one sample, sequenced in a study of blood T cell repertoires in COVID-19. The assay was immunoSEQ multiplex PCR, and TCRdb's table has in-frame clones only and misses some. Here the sample spans a few hundred thousand clones, 80% to 90% being singletons. What was sequenced was PBMCs or T cells enriched from blood (not recorded which). These receptors all stem from a woman between 50 and 59 years old who had been exposed to COVID-19.

The V gene is TRBV11-3, the J gene TRBJ2-1; the match to TRBD2 covers 15 bases. Germline CDR1 is SGHNT and CDR2 is YENEEA. The CDR3 contains 17 residues. The V segment lost 1 base and the J segment 4 bases; nucleotides outside the gene matches: 2. CDR3: CASSLGGLAGGYNEQFF. The CDR3 bases are TGTGCCAGCAGCTTAGGGGGACTAGCGGGGGGTTACAATGAGCAGTTCTTC.

The chain joins TRBV19 to TRBJ2-4, with D possibly TRBD2 on 5 matching bases. CDR3 length equals 22 residues. V lost 1 base, J lost 7 bases, and 35 bases lay in between. The germline V gene encodes CDR1 LNHDA and CDR2 SQIVND (reference sequence). CDR3 sequence reads: CASSIGKGSSYDGVGLKNIQYF. The CDR3 coding sequence is TGTGCCAGTAGTATAGGTAAGGGCTCAAGTTACGACGGGGTCGGGCTGAAGAACATTCAGTACTTC.

This clone has just one count. The chain employs TRBV27 and TRBJ1-2; a possible D gene is TRBD1 (5 bases). CDR3 length: 14 residues. V gave up 3 bases and J gave up 2 bases, with 10 bases separating them. In germline, CDR1 is MNHEY, CDR2 SMNVEV (reference sequence). The CDR3 is CASSFRGVNYGYTF. The CDR3 DNA follows: TGTGCCAGCAGTTTCCGGGGGGTCAACTATGGCTACACCTTC.

The chain links TRBV5-1 to TRBJ1-1; D is unresolved. Germline V lookup: CDR1 SGHRS, CDR2 YFSETQ. The V end was cut by 5 bases, the J end by 1 base, with 6 bases between. This CDR3 spans 12 amino acids. The CDR3 reads CASSNTNTEAFF. The DNA of the CDR3 is TGCGCCAGCAGTAACACGAACACTGAAGCTTTCTTT.

This clone was observed once. The J gene is TRBJ2-5, the V gene TRBV5-6; 10 bases map to TRBD2. This CDR3 comprises 14 residues. V lost 3 bases, J lost 5 bases, and 4 bases stayed unmatched. Per the germline V gene, CDR1 is SGHDT and CDR2 is YYEEEE. The CDR3, as DNA: TGTGCCAGCAGCTCAGCGGGGGGGCTCGAGACCCAGTACTTC. Its protein product is CASSSAGGLETQYF.

This clone was recorded once. This chain uses TRBV2 with TRBJ1-2; no definite D call. Looked up from germline, CDR1 is SNHLY and CDR2 is FYNNEI. The CDR3 covers 15 residues. V lost 7 bases and J lost 4, with 19 bases in between. CDR3 amino acids: CASKRTADSTYGYTF. The CDR3 DNA is TGTGCCAGCAAAAGGACGGCGGACTCAACCTATGGCTACACCTTC.

This chain joins TRBV7-2 and TRBJ1-2, with TRBD1 matching 10 bases. Germline V gene lookup returns CDR1 SGHTA and CDR2 FQGNSA. The CDR3 is 14 residues long. Trimming removed 4 bases from V and 6 bases from J; junction bases left unmatched: 5. The CDR3 is CASSSPGTGDGYTF. The DNA of the CDR3 is TGTGCCAGCAGCTCCCCCGGGACAGGGGATGGCTACACCTTC.

This sequence joins TRBV6-1 and TRBJ2-7, with D unresolved. Trimming took off 2 bases at V and 3 bases at J, with 5 bases between the two ends. The CDR3 has 12 amino acids. Germline values: CDR1 MNHNS, CDR2 SASEGT. This CDR3 is CASSESGYEQYF. The CDR3 DNA sequence: TGTGCCAGCAGTGAATCGGGCTACGAGCAGTACTTC.

This sequence joins TRBV18 and TRBJ2-6; perhaps TRBD1 as D (6 bases). Germline V CDR1 and CDR2: KGHSH, LQKENI. This CDR3 is built from 16 residues. The V and J ends lost 1 base and 0 bases respectively, with 7 bases between them. The CDR3 protein is CASSPRGGSGANVLTF. The CDR3 DNA sequence: TGTGCCAGCTCACCACGAGGGGGCTCTGGGGCCAACGTCCTGACTTTC.

A single count supports this clone. DNA of the CDR3: TGTGCCAGCAGCACCCGCGCCGACTTCTCAGATACGCAGTATTTT. It specifies CASSTRADFSDTQYF. V is TRBV5-5 and J is TRBJ2-3; D is undetermined. Germline CDR1 is SGHKS and CDR2 is YYEKEE (reference sequence). The CDR3 contains 15 residues. V was clipped by 4 bases and J by 4 bases, with 16 bases between them.

The rearrangement links TRBV19 to TRBJ1-2; possibly TRBD1 for D (6 bases). Germline V gives CDR1 LNHDA, CDR2 SQIVND (reference sequence). With 4 bases removed from V and 6 bases from J, the gap between germline ends came to 12 bases. The CDR3 runs to 13 residues. CDR3 protein: CASSNRRTDGYTF. Here the CDR3 DNA reads TGTGCCAGTAGTAACCGTCGGACAGATGGCTACACCTTC.

In this sample, this clone turned up a few times. V usage is TRBV7-2 and J usage is TRBJ2-5, with 8 bases identical to TRBD2. The CDR3 runs to 13 residues. The trim removed 5 bases at V and 4 bases at J, leaving 3 bases unmatched. Germline lookup yields CDR1 SGHTA and CDR2 FQGNSA. Here the CDR3 DNA reads TGTGCCAGCAGCCGCGGGGGGAGAGAGACCCAGTACTTC. This sequence encodes CASSRGGRETQYF.

In this sample, this clone turned up a few times. J is TRBJ1-5 and V is TRBV2; D gene ambiguous. The CDR3 runs 14 residues. V gave up 3 bases and J gave up 8 bases, with 14 bases separating them. CDR1 and CDR2 (germline): SNHLY, FYNNEI. The CDR3 bases are TGTGCCAGCAGTGACCCCAGAGGGAGAGAGCCCCAGCATTTT. Translated: CASSDPRGREPQHF.

Regarding this clone: This sample also contains other DNA sequences that code for the same CDR3. The gene calls are TRBV12-3 or TRBV12-4 and TRBJ1-2; no definite D call. This CDR3 region has 13 residues. V was trimmed by 6 bases and J by 4 bases, leaving 12 bases between them. The CDR3 DNA is TGTGCCAGCAGCCCTTTAGGAGGCTATGGCTACACCTTC. Translating it yields CASSPLGGYGYTF.

This chain links TRBV6-5 with TRBJ2-7; possible D gene TRBD1, 6 bases. Germline V lookup: CDR1 MNHEY, CDR2 SVGAGI. Deletions cut 8 bases from V and 1 base from J, with 15 bases between. The CDR3 consists of 14 residues. CDR3 loop: CASGRGGESYEQYF. The CDR3 coding sequence is TGTGCCAGCGGGCGAGGGGGAGAATCCTACGAGCAGTACTTC.